The source of this T cell receptor (beta chain) is a study of blood T cell repertoires in COVID-19. The CDR3 contains 18 residues. CDR1 and CDR2 from the germline V gene are SGHAT and FQNNGV. Libraries were prepared by immunoSEQ multiplex PCR; TCRdb keeps only in-frame clonotypes and omits some of them. The table records some 180,000 clones, 85% to 90% of them present only once. With regard to this clone: The junction does not match germline at one end; this may be a read error.

The sequenced material came from peripheral blood. The receptor was isolated from a man between 70 and 80 years old with active or convalescent COVID-19. The chain has TRBV11-2 and TRBJ2-2, with 11 bases identical to TRBD2. For the CDR3, the DNA is TGTGCCAGCACCTTACCCCTCGGGACTAGCGGGAACACCGGGGAGCTGTTTTTT. Amino acids: CASTLPLGTSGNTGELFF.